This T cell receptor (beta chain) derives from a study of cytomegalovirus exposure and HLA in healthy donors. Study-wide background: Falling in the Caucasian-associated ancestry cluster were 80% to 90% of under 500 genotyped donors.

Study-wide results and caveats: Among the sequence variants, a highly shared cluster was likely an artifact of sequencing. Another analysis was done later, and it associated 15,000 to 20,000 TCR beta sequences with HLA alleles at 0.05 false discovery rate.

Every donor was a healthy person donating bone marrow. Remarks on this clone: Its antigen remains unidentified.

Vbeta (60) and Jbeta (13) primers were used in the PCR. Sequencing was performed with immunoSEQ multiplex PCR; in TCRdb, only in-frame clones are kept and a portion is missing. The data contain roughly 100,000 clones, more than 65% of them singletons. This CDR3 comprises 13 residues. In germline, CDR1 is SGHAT, CDR2 FQNNGV. Between the trimmed V and J ends, which lost 4 bases and 2 bases, there was a span of 8 bases. Input material: PBMCs. The chain joins TRBV11-2 to TRBJ1-2; D gene ambiguous. The receptor comes from a man aged 30 to 45 in good health and CMV-seronegative. CDR3 sequence (DNA): TGTGCCAGCAGCTCAGGTTTGAACTATGGCTACACCTTC. Translation gives CASSSGLNYGYTF. Based on the CDR3 plus reference TRBV11-2 and TRBJ1-2, the full variable domain is EAGVAQSPRYKIIEKRQSVAFWCNPISGHATLYWYQQILGQGPKLLIQFQNNGVVDDSQLPKDRFSAERLKGVDSTLKIQPAKLEDSAVYLCASSSGLNYGYTFGSGTRLTVV.